This is a list of T cell receptor beta chains from one sample in a study of blood T cell repertoires in COVID-19. Assay: immunoSEQ multiplex PCR; the TCRdb copy retains only in-frame clones and omits some. Of about 99,000 clones in the sample, 84% were seen once. The sequenced material came from peripheral blood. The receptor set was obtained from a man aged 55 to 70 with acute or convalescent COVID-19. Each CDR3 is given with its conserved first and last residue. A D gene is named only where the DNA matches it firmly. The size of a clone is reported for some rows only, either as once, few or many, or as a class for expanded clones.

TRBJ1-5,15,-,TRBD1,TRBV28,CASSFDRGWNQPQHF,TGTGCCAGCAGTTTTGACAGGGGATGGAATCAGCCCCAGCATTTT
TRBJ1-1,13,once,-,TRBV9,CASSVEGGTEAFF,TGTGCCAGCAGCGTAGAAGGAGGCACTGAAGCTTTCTTT
TRBJ2-2,15,-,-,TRBV9,CASSPQTAGTGELFF,TGTGCCAGCAGCCCCCAGACGGCGGGCACCGGGGAGCTGTTTTTT
TRBJ2-1,13,-,-,TRBV7-2,CASSPQPGGEQFF,TGTGCCAGCAGCCCTCAGCCCGGGGGTGAGCAGTTCTTC
TRBJ1-1,15,-,TRBD1,TRBV7-9,CASSLGDRDMTEAFF,TGTGCCAGCAGCTTAGGGGACAGGGATATGACTGAAGCTTTCTTT
TRBJ2-6,18,-,-,TRBV5-1,CASSLYRVLDSGANVLTF,TGCGCCAGCAGCTTGTATCGGGTCCTGGACTCTGGGGCCAACGTCCTGACTTTC
TRBJ1-1,13,-,-,TRBV5-4,CASSLDTNTEAFF,TGTGCCAGCAGCTTGGACACGAACACTGAAGCTTTCTTT
TRBJ1-5,13,-,-,TRBV24-1,CATSGQFNQPQHF,TGTGCCACCAGCGGACAGTTTAATCAGCCCCAGCATTTT
TRBJ1-4,14,-,-,TRBV5-6,CASSGRGRNEKLFF,TGTGCCAGCAGTGGCAGGGGTCGCAATGAAAAACTGTTTTTT
TRBJ1-6,13,-,TRBD1,TRBV2,CASPRDRSSPLHF,TGTGCCAGCCCCCGGGACAGGAGTTCACCCCTCCACTTT
TRBJ1-1,14,-,-,TRBV6-5,CASRVSGQNTEAFF,TGTGCCAGCAGAGTCTCGGGACAGAACACTGAAGCTTTCTTT
TRBJ2-7,16,-,TRBD1,TRBV5-4,CASSFTGGLGPYEQYF,TGTGCCAGCAGCTTTACAGGGGGCCTGGGCCCCTACGAGCAGTACTTC
TRBJ1-4,15,-,TRBD1,TRBV6-5,CASSYSIGTGVKLFF,TGTGCCAGCAGTTACTCGATCGGGACAGGGGTAAAACTGTTTTTT
TRBJ1-4,14,-,TRBD1,TRBV10-3,CAISPTGNNEKLFF,TGTGCCATCAGCCCGACAGGGAATAATGAAAAACTGTTTTTT
TRBJ2-1,14,-,-,TRBV3-1/TRBV3-2,CASSQVASSYEQFF,TGTGCCAGCAGCCAAGTGGCTAGCTCTTACGAGCAGTTCTTC
TRBJ2-1,16,once,TRBD2,TRBV24-1,CATSDLGRGVGNEQFF,TGTGCCACCAGTGATTTAGGACGGGGGGTCGGCAATGAGCAGTTCTTC
TRBJ1-6,17,-,-,TRBV4-1,CASSLMTEPFYNSPLHF,TGCGCCAGCAGCCTCATGACAGAACCATTCTATAATTCACCCCTCCACTTT
TRBJ2-1,15,few,TRBD2,TRBV7-7,CASSFSAGGSFEQFF,TGTGCTAGCAGCTTTTCGGCGGGAGGGTCCTTTGAGCAGTTCTTC
TRBJ1-1,12,-,-,TRBV19,CASMEGLTEAFF,TGTGCCAGTATGGAGGGCTTGACTGAAGCTTTCTTT
TRBJ2-2,15,-,TRBD1,TRBV11-3,CASSQGQGNTGELFF,TGTGCCAGCAGCCAGGGACAGGGAAACACCGGGGAGCTGTTTTTT
TRBJ1-1,13,once,-,TRBV6-5,CASTYGGGTEAFF,TGTGCCAGCACCTACGGGGGGGGCACTGAAGCTTTCTTT
TRBJ1-2,17,-,TRBD1,TRBV9,CASSGGQAHTGAYGYTF,TGTGCCAGCAGCGGGGGACAGGCACACACGGGGGCCTATGGCTACACCTTC
TRBJ1-5,13,-,-,TRBV6-6,CASSAGLWQPQHF,TGTGCCAGCAGCGCAGGGTTGTGGCAGCCCCAGCATTTT
TRBJ1-5,16,-,-,TRBV19,CASTREGWYSNQPQHF,TGTGCCAGTACCCGAGAGGGATGGTATAGCAATCAGCCCCAGCATTTT
TRBJ1-2,13,-,-,TRBV12-5,CASGLGRGGGYTF,TGTGCTAGTGGTTTGGGTCGGGGAGGAGGCTACACCTTC
TRBJ1-2,13,-,-,TRBV6-5,CASSSGRRGGYTF,TGTGCCAGCAGTTCAGGGAGGAGGGGTGGCTACACCTTC
TRBJ2-1,15,-,TRBD2,TRBV5-1,CASSLDSGFFNEQFF,TGCGCCAGCAGCTTGGATAGCGGGTTTTTTAATGAGCAGTTCTTC
TRBJ2-2,15,-,-,TRBV15,CATSRDGTSTGELFF,TGTGCCACCAGCAGAGATGGGACTTCCACCGGGGAGCTGTTTTTT
TRBJ2-3,11,-,-,TRBV28,CASRLVREQYF,TGTGCCAGCAGGTTGGTACGGGAGCAGTATTTT
TRBJ2-7,14,-,TRBD2,TRBV20-1,CSASPGLAAYEQYF,TGCAGTGCTAGTCCCGGACTAGCGGCTTACGAGCAGTACTTC
TRBJ2-2,16,-,TRBD1,TRBV6-5,CASSYSGTGVTGELFF,TGTGCCAGCAGTTACTCGGGGACAGGGGTGACCGGGGAGCTGTTTTTT
TRBJ1-5,11,-,-,TRBV28,CASSRDQPQHF,TGTGCCAGCAGTCGGGATCAGCCCCAGCATTTT
TRBJ1-3,16,-,-,TRBV7-8,CASSSITGFSGNTIYF,TGTGCCAGCAGTTCGATCACAGGCTTCTCTGGAAACACCATATATTTT
TRBJ2-1,16,-,TRBD2,TRBV11-2,CASSLVPSGSSNEQFF,TGTGCCAGCAGCTTAGTACCTAGCGGGAGTTCTAATGAGCAGTTCTTC
TRBJ1-5,16,-,-,TRBV5-4,CATSEGGLRTGQPQHF,TGTGCCACCTCTGAGGGGGGGTTAAGAACAGGACAGCCCCAGCATTTT
TRBJ2-7,16,-,TRBD1,TRBV18,CASSPDTGGLSYEQYF,TGTGCCAGCTCACCCGACACAGGGGGCCTCTCATACGAGCAGTACTTC
TRBJ1-4,19,-,-,TRBV11-3,CASSLDSGLGTATGEKLFF,TGTGCCAGCAGCTTAGATAGTGGGCTGGGCACGGCTACGGGGGAAAAACTGTTTTTT
TRBJ2-1,15,-,TRBD1,TRBV2,CASTLRDRGNNEQFF,TGTGCCAGCACTCTCCGGGACAGGGGGAACAATGAGCAGTTCTTC
TRBJ1-3,16,-,TRBD1,TRBV7-9,CASSTATGVLRNTIYF,TGTGCCAGCAGCACAGCGACAGGGGTATTAAGAAACACCATATATTTT
TRBJ2-3,15,-,TRBD2,TRBV24-1,CATSIASGDTDTQYF,TGTGCCACCAGTATCGCTAGCGGGGACACAGATACGCAGTATTTT
TRBJ1-4,11,-,-,TRBV5-6,CASSFDEKLFF,TGTGCCAGCAGCTTCGATGAAAAACTGTTTTTT
TRBJ1-3,16,-,-,TRBV6-5,CASSYSVGGSGNTIYF,TGTGCCAGCAGTTACTCGGTGGGGGGATCTGGAAACACCATATATTTT
TRBJ1-6,17,-,-,TRBV7-9,CASSLDFQGAIGSPLHF,TGTGCCAGCAGCTTAGACTTCCAGGGTGCCATAGGCTCACCCCTCCACTTT
TRBJ2-7,16,-,TRBD2,TRBV5-1,CASSPIAGGISYEQYF,TGCGCCAGCAGCCCCATAGCGGGAGGGATATCCTACGAGCAGTACTTC
TRBJ2-4,12,-,TRBD1,TRBV10-1,CASSDSGTGIVF,TGCGCCAGCAGTGACTCCGGGACAGGGATAGTCTTC
TRBJ1-4,14,once,TRBD1,TRBV2,CASSDRDRGEKLFF,TGTGCCAGCAGTGATAGGGACAGGGGTGAAAAACTGTTTTTT